This T cell receptor (beta chain) was recovered during a study of blood T cell repertoires in COVID-19. Study summary: Italy, Spain and the United States were the sources of the convalescent and acute COVID-19 samples. T cells, B-cell-depleted T cells, or PBMCs provided the cDNA or gDNA that served as material.

The assay was immunoSEQ multiplex PCR, and TCRdb's table has in-frame clones only and misses some. Of about 250,000 clones in the sample, about 88% were seen once. The sample was peripheral blood. The TCR sequence derives from a middle-aged woman who had recovered from COVID-19.

The CDR3 coding sequence is TGTGCCAGCAGTCTAACGGGACAGGGAAGAGATACGCAGTATTTT. Translating it yields CASSLTGQGRDTQYF. V usage is TRBV28 and J usage is TRBJ2-3; 9 nucleotides line up with TRBD1. The CDR3 has 15 amino acids. After removal of 5 bases from V and 5 bases from J, the junction contained 8 bases not matched to a gene. Germline CDR1 is MDHEN and CDR2 is SYDVKM.